These 13 T cell receptor beta chains were sequenced from one sample in a study of T cell repertoires in cytomegalovirus infection. Each CDR3 protein gets one entry after TCRdb re-called the reads with MiXCR. The data hold about 60,000 distinct CDR3 sequences, with 20% observed a single time. Which antigens these TCRs recognize remains unknown. Sequenced here: CD8+ T cells from cultured PBMCs, sampled from culture after CMV antigen stimulation. These receptors originate from a human donor in good health (CMV status not recorded). Some clones in this sample may be carry-over from other donors' samples.

The gene calls are TRBV9 and TRBJ1-3; a weak D match, TRBD1 (5 bases). With 2 bases removed from V and 2 bases from J, the gap between germline ends came to 8 bases. The CDR3 spans 14 residues. Germline values: CDR1 SGDLS, CDR2 YYNGEE. Here the CDR3 reads CASSVGGAGNTIYF. The CDR3 DNA is TGTGCCAGCAGCGTGGGGGGGGCTGGAAACACCATATATTTT.

The chain recombines TRBV7-8 with TRBJ2-7, with 10 bases that match TRBD2. Germline loops: CDR1 SGHVS, CDR2 FQNEAQ. This CDR3 is 15 amino acids long. V shed 5 bases, J shed 0 bases, and the junction held 4 bases outside the gene matches. The CDR3 DNA is TGTGCCAGCAGCCTTCGGACTAGCGGCTCCTACGAGCAGTACTTC. Translation: CASSLRTSGSYEQYF.

This clonotype was observed many times. The rearrangement links TRBV27 to TRBJ2-6, with a possible D match to TRBD1 (5 bases). Germline CDR1 and CDR2: MNHEY and SMNVEV (reference sequence). Between the trimmed V and J ends, which lost 6 bases and 4 bases, there was a span of 10 bases. The length of the CDR3 is 14 residues. CDR3 protein: CASRGVSGANVLTF. CDR3 DNA sequence: TGTGCCAGCAGAGGGGTATCAGGGGCCAACGTCCTGACTTTC.

The V call is TRBV7-9, the J call TRBJ2-1; TRBD2 matches 12 bases. Germline loops: CDR1 SEHNR, CDR2 FQNEAQ (reference sequence). The V segment lost 6 bases and the J segment 7 bases; nucleotides outside the gene matches: 7. The CDR3 is 15 amino acids. The CDR3 DNA is TGTGCCAGCAGATCTTCTAGCGGGGGGGTAAATGAGCAGTTCTTC. It yields the protein CASRSSSGGVNEQFF. Using reference TRBV7-9 and TRBJ2-1 for the parts outside the CDR3, the full variable domain is DTGVSQNPRHKITKRGQNVTFRCDPISEHNRLYWYRQTLGQGPEFLTYFQNEAQLEKSRLLSDRFSAERPKGSFSTLEIQRTEQGDSAMYLCASRSSSGGVNEQFFGPGTRLTVL.

This clonotype was recorded a few times. This rearrangement joins TRBV11-2 to TRBJ2-3; D gene unclear. The germline V gene has CDR1 SGHAT and CDR2 FQNNGV. Between the trimmed V and J ends, which lost 5 bases and 4 bases, there was a span of 10 bases. This CDR3 spans 13 amino acids. The chain's CDR3 is CASSPFPSDTQYF. For the CDR3, the DNA is TGTGCCAGCAGCCCTTTCCCATCAGATACGCAGTATTTT. Combining the CDR3 with reference TRBV11-2 and TRBJ2-3 gives the whole variable domain EAGVAQSPRYKIIEKRQSVAFWCNPISGHATLYWYQQILGQGPKLLIQFQNNGVVDDSQLPKDRFSAERLKGVDSTLKIQPAKLEDSAVYLCASSPFPSDTQYFGPGTRLTVL.

This clonotype showed up just a few times. The V gene is TRBV7-8, the J gene TRBJ2-7; 10 nucleotides agree with TRBD1. The V segment lost 5 bases and the J segment 6 bases; nucleotides outside the gene matches: 10. CDR1 is SGHVS and CDR2 is FQNEAQ in the germline V gene. The CDR3 has 15 amino acids. CDR3 nucleotide sequence: TGTGCCAGCAGCATCACCGGGACAGGGGTGCGCGAGCAGTACTTC. This codes for CASSITGTGVREQYF.

This clonotype has only a few counts. The J gene is TRBJ2-1, the V gene TRBV28; 13 positions agree with TRBD2. Germline-derived CDR1 and CDR2 are MDHEN and SYDVKM. The CDR3 has 17 residues. V was pared by 7 bases and J by 0 bases, with 6 bases of the junction left unmatched. The CDR3 nucleotides are TGTGCCAGCACCGAACTAGCGGGAGGGTCCTCCTACAATGAGCAGTTCTTC. Translation: CASTELAGGSSYNEQFF.

This chain links TRBV27 with TRBJ2-7; 8 nucleotides match TRBD2. The CDR3 covers 16 residues. CDR1 MNHEY and CDR2 SMNVEV come from the germline V gene (reference sequence). V shed 5 bases, J shed 7 bases, and the junction held 16 bases outside the gene matches. CDR3 in DNA: TGTGCCAGCAGTCCCAATGGTGCGGGAGGCCCTAGGGAGCAGTACTTC. Translation: CASSPNGAGGPREQYF.

This chain connects TRBV7-9 to TRBJ2-1; the D call may be TRBD1 or TRBD2 (6 bases each). CDR1 and CDR2 (germline): SEHNR, FQNEAQ (reference sequence). V lost 5 bases and J 8 bases, leaving 19 bases between the germline ends. The CDR3 has 15 residues. CDR3 loop: CASSGGPNLRDEQFF. The CDR3 region has the DNA TGTGCCAGCAGCGGGGGGCCTAACCTCAGGGATGAGCAGTTCTTC.

The gene calls are TRBV7-6 and TRBJ2-7; 8 bases map to TRBD2. The junction had 9 bases not matched to a gene; V was cut back by 6 bases and J by 2 bases. The germline gives CDR1 SGHVS, CDR2 FNYEAQ. CDR3 length: 15 amino acids. The CDR3 DNA reads TGTGCCAGCAGTCAGGGGACCGGGAGGGCCTACGAGCAGTACTTC. Residues: CASSQGTGRAYEQYF.

This clonotype has a handful of counts. The chain is built from TRBV7-9 and TRBJ1-1; 7 bases map to TRBD1. The length of the CDR3 is 17 residues. With 6 bases clipped from V and 5 bases from J, the junction kept 18 bases outside the gene matches. CDR1 and CDR2 (germline): SEHNR, FQNEAQ (reference sequence). The CDR3 DNA is TGTGCCAGCAGTCGGCCGGGACAGAATCCTGAGAGGACTGAAGCTTTCTTT. Translating it yields CASSRPGQNPERTEAFF.

This clonotype was detected a few times. CDR3 protein: CASSLRDTGELFF. The CDR3, as DNA: TGTGCCAGCAGCTTAAGAGACACCGGGGAGCTGTTTTTT. The chain uses TRBV7-2 and TRBJ2-2; D unresolved. The CDR3 sequence is 13 residues long. V shed 2 bases and J shed 3 bases, with 4 bases lying between them. CDR1 and CDR2 (germline): SGHTA, FQGNSA. The entire variable domain, with the rest obtained from reference TRBV7-2 and TRBJ2-2, is as follows: GAGVSQSPSNKVTEKGKDVELRCDPISGHTALYWYRQSLGQGLEFLIYFQGNSAPDKSGLPSDRFSAERTGGSVSTLTIQRTQQEDSAVYLCASSLRDTGELFFGEGSRLTVL.

This clonotype was counted only a few times. J is TRBJ2-3 and V is TRBV7-2; D is unclear. The CDR3 runs 13 residues. The V end was cut by 3 bases, the J end by 7 bases, with 11 bases between. The germline CDR1 and CDR2 sequences are SGHTA and FQGNSA. DNA for the CDR3: TGTGCCAGCAGCTTCGACGGATCAAATACGCAGTATTTT. This encodes CASSFDGSNTQYF.